This TCR beta chain was identified in a study of CD8 T cells in ankylosing spondylitis. Study-level results: Blood from ankylosing spondylitis patients appeared to carry a characteristic eight-variant TCR beta motif. Disease-associated clones were reportedly significantly overrepresented in matched ankylosing spondylitis synovial fluid.

This clonotype was recorded a few times. Its antigen is as yet unknown. One entry per CDR3 protein, called by TCRdb with MiXCR from the 5' RACE reads. Altogether around 340,000 distinct CDR3 sequences are present, 14% to 15% being singletons, with the ten largest covering 1.1%. The sequenced sample consisted of blood, either unsorted or a sorted T cell fraction (not recorded which). The origin of this receptor is a male donor with ankylosing spondylitis or in good health (not recorded which).

The CDR3 bases are TGTGCCAGCAGGTTTTCCACAGGGGGAAACACCATATATTTT. Translation: CASRFSTGGNTIYF. The V gene is TRBV5-6, the J gene TRBJ1-3, with D possibly being TRBD1 (6 bases). Trimming left V 5 bases short and J 4 bases short, with 13 bases between. The CDR3 runs to 14 residues. The V gene's germline CDR1 is SGHDT and CDR2 YYEEEE.